One and the same sample provided the 8 T cell receptor beta chains below, sequenced in a study of CD8+CD57+ T cells in acquired aplastic anemia. It was genomic DNA that served as the template for profiling TCR beta VDJ and CDR3. From the reads, TCRdb called clonotypes with MiXCR, one entry per CDR3 protein. Seen here are some 410,000 distinct CDR3 sequences, about 70% observed once, and the top ten hold 4%. The specimen was sorted CD4+, CD8+, or CD8+CD57+ T cells (not recorded which) from PBMCs. All receptors come from a human donor in good health, serving as a control.

This clonotype was counted only a few times. This sequence joins TRBV7-9 and TRBJ2-7; 8 bases line up with TRBD1. The length of the CDR3 is 12 residues. Unmatched junction bases numbered 9, after V lost 11 bases and J lost 6 bases. Germline values: CDR1 SEHNR, CDR2 FQNEAQ (reference sequence). CDR3 region: CAGEGQGGEQYF. The CDR3 DNA sequence: TGTGCCGGCGAAGGACAGGGCGGCGAGCAGTACTTC.

The chain carries TRBV5-4 and TRBJ1-2; D call uncertain. Germline-derived CDR1 and CDR2 are SGHNT and YYREEE (reference sequence). The CDR3 is 12 amino acids. Trimming removed 1 base at V and 4 bases at J, with 5 bases between. The CDR3 region has the DNA TGTGCCAGCAGCTTGTCGGTCTATGGCTACACCTTC. Translated: CASSLSVYGYTF.

In this sample, this clonotype turned up many times. The V gene is TRBV20-1, the J gene TRBJ1-5; weak D call: TRBD1 (6 bases). Germline lookup yields CDR1 DFQATT and CDR2 SNEGSKA (reference sequence). This CDR3 is built from 13 residues. V was cut by 7 bases and J by 1 base, with 11 bases left in between. The CDR3: CSVRGVSNQPQHF. DNA for the CDR3: TGCAGTGTCAGGGGTGTCAGCAATCAGCCCCAGCATTTT.

The chain couples TRBV20-1 to TRBJ2-5; D gene uncertain. The CDR3 loop spans 14 amino acids. V lost 6 bases to trimming and J lost 5 bases, with 19 bases between them. Germline CDR1 reads DFQATT; CDR2 reads SNEGSKA (reference sequence). CDR3 loop: CSASSPLGPETQYF. CDR3 DNA sequence: TGCAGTGCCAGCAGCCCCTTGGGCCCGGAGACCCAGTACTTC.

With regard to this clonotype: The junction shows a germline mismatch at one end, possibly a read error. This CDR3 is CASSCMGVRSSYNSPLHF. The CDR3 DNA sequence: TGTGCCAGCAGTTGCATGGGCGTTCGGAGCTCCTATAATTCACCCCTCCACTTT. This chain uses TRBV10-3 with TRBJ1-6, with unresolved D. The CDR3 is made up of 18 amino acids. The germline CDR1 and CDR2 sequences are ENHRY and SYGVKD.

As to this clonotype: The germline gene is not matched at one end of the junction; a read error may be the cause. The chain has TRBV5-1 and TRBJ2-1, with D perhaps assigned TRBD1 or TRBD2 (5 bases each). This CDR3 region has 11 residues. Germline lookup yields CDR1 SGHRS and CDR2 YFSETQ. The CDR3 is CASSSQREGVF. Written as DNA, the CDR3 is TGCGCCAGCAGCTCGCAGAGGGAAGGGGTCTTC.

This clonotype was recorded many times. The chain is built from TRBV27 and TRBJ2-5; D may be TRBD1 (6 bases). Between the trimmed V and J ends, which lost 7 bases and 2 bases, there was a span of 14 bases. Germline V lookup: CDR1 MNHEY, CDR2 SMNVEV (reference sequence). The CDR3 spans 14 residues. This CDR3 reads CASKKWGPQETQYF. In DNA, the CDR3 is TGTGCCAGCAAGAAATGGGGGCCACAAGAGACCCAGTACTTC.

This clonotype appeared many times. This sequence joins TRBV4-2 and TRBJ2-5; the D gene is possibly TRBD1 (5 bases). Germline V CDR1 and CDR2: LGHNA, YNFKEQ. CDR3 length equals 16 residues. V was clipped by 0 bases and J by 1 base, with 12 bases between them. In nucleotides, the CDR3 is TGTGCCAGCAGCCAAGAAAAGGGGCTTACCCAAGAGACCCAGTACTTC. Amino acid sequence: CASSQEKGLTQETQYF.